The source of this TCR beta chain is a study of control samples from healthy donors and cancer patients. Data came from immunoSEQ multiplex PCR; TCRdb stores just in-frame clones and leaves some out. The table includes some 150,000 clones, more than 85% detected once. This TCR came from a man aged 25-45 years in good health. Sequenced: blood.

The CDR3 region has the DNA TGTGCCAGCAGTTTAGGGGGAGGAGGGTATGGCTACACCTTC. Translated, it gives CASSLGGGGYGYTF. The chain has TRBV27 and TRBJ1-2; tentatively, D is TRBD1 (5 bases). The germline V and J ends were trimmed by 2 bases and 5 bases, with 12 bases remaining between them. Germline loops: CDR1 MNHEY, CDR2 SMNVEV (reference sequence). The CDR3 extends over 14 amino acids.